These 26 T cell receptor beta chains share one sample of origin, sequenced in a study of T cell responses to AZD1222 COVID-19 vaccine. The assay was immunoSEQ multiplex PCR, and TCRdb's table has in-frame clones only and misses some. The sample shows some 110,000 clones, more than 75% of them seen only once. The sequences come from peripheral blood, collected on day 0 of AZD1222 vaccination. The receptors here all came from an adult in good health.

The rearrangement joins TRBV11-2 to TRBJ1-3, with no clear D. The CDR3 length is 15 residues. Germline values: CDR1 SGHAT, CDR2 FQNNGV. Trimming cost V 2 bases and J 3 bases, with 11 bases left between them. The chain's CDR3 is CASSLRREVGNTIYF. CDR3 nucleotide sequence: TGTGCCAGCAGCTTACGAAGGGAGGTTGGAAACACCATATATTTT. Together with reference TRBV11-2 and TRBJ1-3, the CDR3 gives the full variable domain: EAGVAQSPRYKIIEKRQSVAFWCNPISGHATLYWYQQILGQGPKLLIQFQNNGVVDDSQLPKDRFSAERLKGVDSTLKIQPAKLEDSAVYLCASSLRREVGNTIYFGEGSWLTVV.

CDR3 residues: CASSATGRWGEQYF. CDR3 in DNA: TGTGCCAGCAGTGCGACAGGGAGGTGGGGCGAGCAGTACTTC. V gene TRBV25-1 combines with J gene TRBJ2-7; TRBD1 might be the D (7 bases). With 4 bases removed from V and 6 bases from J, the gap between germline ends came to 16 bases. There are 14 residues in the CDR3. Germline V CDR1 and CDR2: MGHDK, SYGVNS.

This clone was counted once. The chain is built from TRBV27 and TRBJ1-1, with 9 positions matching TRBD1. With 3 bases clipped from V and 0 bases from J, the junction kept 2 bases outside the gene matches. Germline CDR1 is MNHEY and CDR2 is SMNVEV (reference sequence). The CDR3 length is 15 residues. The chain's CDR3 is CASSLTGGMNTEAFF. DNA of the CDR3: TGTGCCAGCAGTTTGACAGGGGGGATGAACACTGAAGCTTTCTTT.

The chain joins TRBV4-2 to TRBJ1-2; weak D call: TRBD1 (6 bases). Germline V gives CDR1 LGHNA, CDR2 YNFKEQ. Trimming removed 2 bases at V and 5 bases at J, with 15 bases between. The CDR3 is 15 residues long. The CDR3 DNA reads TGTGCCAGCAGCCAAACCGACAGGATCGAGTATGGCTACACCTTC. It translates to CASSQTDRIEYGYTF.

The gene calls are TRBV28 and TRBJ1-5; possible D gene TRBD1, 5 bases. V lost 3 bases, J lost 4 bases, and 13 bases lay in between. There are 15 residues in the CDR3. The germline V gene encodes CDR1 MDHEN and CDR2 SYDVKM. The CDR3 is CASSFISGQNQPQHF. The CDR3 nucleotides read TGTGCCAGCAGTTTTATTTCAGGGCAAAATCAGCCCCAGCATTTT. The whole variable domain, filled in from reference TRBV28 and TRBJ1-5, reads DVKVTQSSRYLVKRTGEKVFLECVQDMDHENMFWYRQDPGLGLRLIYFSYDVKMKEKGDIPEGYSVSREKKERFSLILESASTNQTSMYLCASSFISGQNQPQHFGDGTRLSIL.

The chain couples TRBV19 to TRBJ1-5, with TRBD1 as a possible D gene (5 bases). Deletions cut 6 bases from V and 5 bases from J, with 8 bases between. This CDR3 has 12 amino acids. Looked up from germline, CDR1 is LNHDA and CDR2 is SQIVND (reference sequence). CDR3 DNA: TGTGCCAGTAGGGCAGGGTATCAGCCCCAGCATTTT. It yields the protein CASRAGYQPQHF.

In this sample, this clone turned up a few times. CDR3 sequence reads: CASSIGPPGYEQFF. Here the CDR3 DNA reads TGTGCCAGTAGTATAGGGCCTCCCGGGTATGAGCAGTTCTTC. The V gene is TRBV19, the J gene TRBJ2-1; D not certain. Per the germline V gene, CDR1 is LNHDA and CDR2 is SQIVND (reference sequence). The CDR3 length is 14 residues. Trimming left V 1 base short and J 8 bases short, with 12 bases between. Using reference TRBV19 and TRBJ2-1 for the parts outside the CDR3, the full variable domain is DGGITQSPKYLFRKEGQNVTLSCEQNLNHDAMYWYRQDPGQGLRLIYYSQIVNDFQKGDIAEGYSVSREKKESFPLTVTSAQKNPTAFYLCASSIGPPGYEQFFGPGTRLTVL.

The chain employs TRBV29-1 and TRBJ2-2; 7 bases line up with TRBD2. Germline CDR1 and CDR2: SQVTM and ANQGSEA. CDR3 length: 13 amino acids. V gave up 4 bases and J gave up 3 bases; unmatched junction bases: 2. CDR3 sequence (DNA): TGCAGCGTTGCGACTAGCTACACCGGGGAGCTGTTTTTT. Its protein product is CSVATSYTGELFF.

This clone is labeled medium-sized (0.01 to 0.1%). V usage is TRBV28 and J usage is TRBJ2-7; perhaps TRBD2 as D (6 bases). The CDR3 extends over 14 amino acids. Germline V gene data show CDR1 as MDHEN and CDR2 as SYDVKM. V lost 3 bases and J 0 bases, leaving 9 bases between the germline ends. This CDR3 is CASSFRRDSYEQYF. Written as DNA, the CDR3 is TGTGCCAGCAGTTTTAGGCGGGACTCCTACGAGCAGTACTTC.

The chain couples TRBV21-1 to TRBJ1-6; the D segment call TRBD1 is taken from the table without a DNA check. TRBV21-1 is recorded as a pseudogene. This CDR3 contains 14 residues. The CDR3 here is CASSKARRNSPLHF. Written as DNA, the CDR3 is TGTGCCAGCAGCAAAGCCAGGCGAAATTCACCCCTCCACTTT.

The V and J genes are TRBV5-1 and TRBJ2-2, with 12 bases aligning to TRBD2. Looked up from germline, CDR1 is SGHRS and CDR2 is YFSETQ. Losses at the gene ends were 7 bases for V and 6 bases for J; bases not matched to a gene: 7. The CDR3 runs to 15 residues. The DNA for the CDR3 is TGCGCCAGCCAGACTAGCGGGAGTCCCCCCGGGGAGCTGTTTTTT. Residues: CASQTSGSPPGELFF. Combining the CDR3 with reference TRBV5-1 and TRBJ2-2 gives the whole variable domain KAGVTQTPRYLIKTRGQQVTLSCSPISGHRSVSWYQQTPGQGLQFLFEYFSETQRNKGNFPGRFSGRQFSNSRSEMNVSTLELGDSALYLCASQTSGSPPGELFFGEGSRLTVL.

This clone has just one count. The CDR3 bases are TGTGCCAGCAGCCAGGGACAGGGGACGGACTATGGCTACACCTTC. Its translation: CASSQGQGTDYGYTF. The chain has TRBV11-2 and TRBJ1-2, with 10 bases lining up with TRBD1. The CDR3 has 15 residues. V was clipped by 5 bases and J by 3 bases; unmatched bases: 6. CDR1 is SGHAT, CDR2 FQNNGV, per germline.

Worth noting for this clone: This same CDR3 is encoded by further DNA sequences in the sample. The chain employs TRBV3-1 (or the pseudogene TRBV3-2) and TRBJ2-3; no reliable D call. Germline CDR1 LGHDT, CDR2 YNNKEL (reference sequence). Trimming removed 5 bases at V and 3 bases at J, with 3 bases between. The CDR3 covers 11 residues. The CDR3 DNA reads as TGTGCCAGCAGCTTAACAGATACGCAGTATTTT. It codes for CASSLTDTQYF.

The gene calls are TRBV5-1 and TRBJ2-1, with 9 bases that match TRBD2. There are 16 residues in the CDR3. CDR1 and CDR2 from the germline V gene are SGHRS and YFSETQ. J lost 0 bases, V lost 4 bases, and 5 bases had no gene match. This CDR3 is CASSRIAGVSYNEQFF. CDR3 nucleotide sequence: TGCGCCAGCAGCAGAATAGCGGGAGTCTCCTACAATGAGCAGTTCTTC.

The CDR3 DNA is TGTGCCAGCAGTTACTCGAAGTCCCTACCTAATGAAAAACTGTTTTTT. It codes for CASSYSKSLPNEKLFF. The chain links TRBV6-5 to TRBJ1-4; D uncertain. Germline V gene lookup returns CDR1 MNHEY and CDR2 SVGAGI. This CDR3 contains 16 residues. Trimming shortened V by 0 bases and J by 3 bases, and 11 bases separated the two germline ends.

V gene TRBV19 combines with J gene TRBJ1-6; no definite D call. The CDR3 covers 15 residues. Looked up from germline, CDR1 is LNHDA and CDR2 is SQIVND (reference sequence). The ends were cut back, 7 bases at V and 7 bases at J, with 17 bases in the middle. CDR3 region: CASTVGDRSNSPLHF. CDR3 DNA: TGTGCCAGTACGGTTGGAGACCGCTCGAATTCACCCCTCCACTTT.

This chain uses TRBV5-1 with TRBJ1-4; no firm D call. CDR3 length: 14 residues. Germline values: CDR1 SGHRS, CDR2 YFSETQ. V shed 6 bases and J shed 0 bases, with 9 bases lying between them. CDR3 protein: CASMASPTNEKLFF. DNA for the CDR3: TGCGCCAGCATGGCCAGCCCAACTAATGAAAAACTGTTTTTT.

The gene calls are TRBV10-2 and TRBJ2-1; 8 bases fit TRBD2. Germline V gene data show CDR1 as WSHSY and CDR2 as SAAADI. This CDR3 has 14 residues. Germline trimming cut 4 bases from V and 4 bases from J; bases unmatched to any gene: 3. The CDR3 reads CASSGLAGYNEQFF. The CDR3 DNA reads as TGCGCCAGCAGTGGTCTAGCGGGTTACAATGAGCAGTTCTTC.

J is TRBJ2-1 and V is TRBV7-3; D might be TRBD2 (6 bases). This CDR3 spans 13 amino acids. Germline CDR1 is SGHTA and CDR2 is FQGTGA. V gave up 3 bases and J gave up 6 bases, with 9 bases separating them. This CDR3 reads CASSFAGSNEQFF. Here the CDR3 DNA reads TGTGCCAGCAGCTTTGCCGGGAGCAATGAGCAGTTCTTC.

The rearrangement uses TRBV5-4 and TRBJ2-1, with TRBD2 as a possible D gene (6 bases). V lost 0 bases, J lost 7 bases, and 14 bases lay in between. From germline, CDR1 is SGHNT and CDR2 YYREEE (reference sequence). The CDR3 runs 15 residues. CDR3 in amino acids: CASSLGWGGINEQFF. CDR3 coding DNA: TGTGCCAGCAGCTTGGGTTGGGGCGGGATTAATGAGCAGTTCTTC.

The chain employs TRBV7-9 and TRBJ2-5; possibly TRBD1 or TRBD2 for D (6 bases each). CDR1 and CDR2 (germline): SEHNR, FQNEAQ (reference sequence). The ends were cut back, 3 bases at V and 1 base at J, with 9 bases in the middle. This CDR3 has 14 residues. CDR3 nucleotide sequence: TGTGCCAGCAGCTTTGGGGGGCCCCAAGAGACCCAGTACTTC. Residues: CASSFGGPQETQYF. Using reference TRBV7-9 and TRBJ2-5 for the parts outside the CDR3, the full variable domain is DTGVSQNPRHKITKRGQNVTFRCDPISEHNRLYWYRQTLGQGPEFLTYFQNEAQLEKSRLLSDRFSAERPKGSFSTLEIQRTEQGDSAMYLCASSFGGPQETQYFGPGTRLLVL.

This chain links TRBV7-3 with TRBJ2-3, with TRBD2 identical over 14 bases. CDR1 and CDR2 (germline): SGHTA, FQGTGA. V was pared by 2 bases and J by 4 bases, with 8 bases of the junction left unmatched. CDR3 length: 18 residues. CDR3 nucleotides: TGTGCCAGCAGCTTAGGCGCGGGGACTAGCGGGAGCGCAGATACGCAGTATTTT. This translates into CASSLGAGTSGSADTQYF.

The chain couples TRBV6-1 to TRBJ1-1; D may be TRBD1 (5 bases). The germline V and J ends were trimmed by 3 bases and 1 base, with 18 bases remaining between them. This CDR3 is built from 17 residues. Germline CDR1 is MNHNS and CDR2 is SASEGT. CDR3 nucleotides: TGTGCCAGCAGTGAGCTTAACCTCAGGGCCAGGAACACTGAAGCTTTCTTT. Translation: CASSELNLRARNTEAFF.

The V and J genes are TRBV5-1 and TRBJ2-5; possibly TRBD1 for D (7 bases). This CDR3 is 17 amino acids long. CDR1 SGHRS and CDR2 YFSETQ come from the germline V gene. V lost 7 bases and J 5 bases, leaving 27 bases between the germline ends. The CDR3 coding sequence is TGCGCCAGCTCAAAACGGGGGCTAGCTGGGGGACAGGAGACCCAGTACTTC. This codes for CASSKRGLAGGQETQYF.

This sequence joins TRBV11-2 and TRBJ1-4; D not resolved. V shed 5 bases and J shed 8 bases, with 18 bases lying between them. Per the germline V gene, CDR1 is SGHAT and CDR2 is FQNNGV. The CDR3 contains 15 residues. The CDR3 protein is CASSRTPQREEKLFF. The CDR3 region has the DNA TGTGCCAGCAGCAGGACTCCCCAAAGGGAGGAAAAACTGTTTTTT.

The genes are TRBV6-5 and TRBJ2-2, with D possibly matching TRBD1 (5 bases). The germline CDR1 and CDR2 sequences are MNHEY and SVGAGI. The CDR3 runs 12 residues. V lost 9 bases and J lost 10, with 15 bases in between. The CDR3 is CASRRGWTELFF. Written as DNA, the CDR3 is TGTGCCAGTCGAAGGGGTTGGACGGAGCTGTTTTTT.